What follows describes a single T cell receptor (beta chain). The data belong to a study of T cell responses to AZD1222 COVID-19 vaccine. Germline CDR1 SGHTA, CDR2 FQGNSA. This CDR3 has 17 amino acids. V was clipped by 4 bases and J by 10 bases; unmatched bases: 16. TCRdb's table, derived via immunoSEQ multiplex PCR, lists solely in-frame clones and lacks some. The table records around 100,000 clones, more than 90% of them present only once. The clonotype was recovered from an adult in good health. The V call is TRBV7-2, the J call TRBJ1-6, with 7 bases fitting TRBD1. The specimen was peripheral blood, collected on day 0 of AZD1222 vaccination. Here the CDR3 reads CASSSRGTEGMRSPLHF. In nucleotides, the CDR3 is TGTGCCAGCAGCTCTAGGGGGACAGAGGGCATGCGATCACCCCTCCACTTT.